This TCR beta chain was observed in a study of graft-versus-host responses after intestinal transplantation (dated by TCRdb to the early 2020s). Regarding the research as a whole: Multivisceral, liver-intestinal, or isolated intestinal transplants were received by the recipients. All recipients received anti-thymocyte globulin induction followed by maintenance tacrolimus and steroids for about three years. Graft-versus-host and host-versus-graft alloreactive T cell clones were tracked in the graft, circulation and bone marrow after intestinal transplantation using bulk TCR-beta CDR3 sequencing. Alloreactive clones were identified by sequencing pre-transplant mixed lymphocyte reaction products and comparing these products with unstimulated pre-transplant donor and recipient T cells. A cohort of 24 intestinal transplant recipients, including one retransplant, was enrolled, and 3 patients lacking pretransplant specimens were excluded. A peak of at least 4% donor T cells among recipient peripheral blood mononuclear cells was the definition used for donor T cell macrochimerism. Instead of going to the commercial service, samples from a few later patients were sequenced in-house on an Illumina MiSeq and processed with MiXCR.

Results the study describes overall, beyond this receptor: The conclusions were limited by the relatively low number and heterogeneity of the intestinal transplant patients. GvH clones turned up in recipient bone marrow, with some appearing earlier in ileal mucosa or blood, a pattern consistent with an intestinal mucosal origin. In patients with donor T cell macrochimerism, the allografts had high GvH to HvG T cell clonal ratios. Peak levels of circulating GvH clones were associated with declines in HvG clones early after transplant.

A word on this clone: Its target antigen remains unknown. Per-base qualities were not stored, and no clone one base away is much larger.

Libraries were constructed by the immunoSEQ multiplex PCR assay. For most patients, genomic DNA was isolated with the Qiagen DNeasy Blood and Tissue Kit and sent frozen to Adaptive Biotechnologies for TCR sequencing. Adaptive Biotechnologies carried out high-throughput TCR-beta CDR3 sequencing of genomic DNA for most patients. The authors' pipeline ran thus. Adaptive's ImmunoSEQ software was the source of the TCR sequencing data for about 18 patients, while three other patients were processed with MiXCR and VDJtools. CD4 versus CD8 sorting errors were corrected by removing sequences found in both subsets at a frequency ratio below 5:1. CDR3 nucleotide sequences shared between donor and recipient were removed because the origin of such sequences could not be assigned. To count as alloreactive, a clone needed at least 2-fold expansion over unstimulated cells and a minimum CFSE-low frequency of 0.002% (template counts) or 0.001% (read counts). Clones were considered mappable if detected in sequenced pre-transplant spleen, lymph node, or MLR CFSE-low populations of the donor or recipient. The cumulative frequency of alloreactive clones was calculated as a percentage of all sequences, weighted by copy number. Sourced from immuneACCESS, this table was stored by TCRdb with only in-frame sequences that have V and J called. A share of the clones is absent; for the studies checked, an unresolved V gene accounts for under half, and the remainder has no known explanation. V, J and clone size are those of that table, while D and trimming were read from the DNA. The sample contains about 120,000 clones, 93% of them found a single time. The biggest ten clones account for roughly 0.5% of the sample.

The time point label here, explained by the study, means: cells obtained before transplantation from donor or recipient. CD3+CD4+ and CD3+CD8+ populations were FACS-sorted from unstimulated pre-transplant donor and recipient cells taken from spleen or lymph nodes. The CDR3 starts with the cysteine, ends with the phenylalanine, and has 13 residues. Only CDR3 DNA is held: 39 bases, read in frame from base 1. According to the germline V gene (reference sequence), CDR1 reads SEHNR and CDR2 reads FQNEAQ. At the junction V is shortened by 5 bases and J by 0 bases, with 7 bases in between. This TCR was recovered from a human donor who received an intestinal transplant. Here the chain combines TRBV7-9 and TRBJ1-1; TRBD1 is a weak D gene call, 5 bases matching. The source was unstimulated CD8+ T cells sorted from spleen or lymph node cells, collected before intestinal transplant. DNA sequence: TGTGCCAGCAGCCTGACAGTGAACACTGAAGCTTTCTTT. Its coded protein is CASSLTVNTEAFF.